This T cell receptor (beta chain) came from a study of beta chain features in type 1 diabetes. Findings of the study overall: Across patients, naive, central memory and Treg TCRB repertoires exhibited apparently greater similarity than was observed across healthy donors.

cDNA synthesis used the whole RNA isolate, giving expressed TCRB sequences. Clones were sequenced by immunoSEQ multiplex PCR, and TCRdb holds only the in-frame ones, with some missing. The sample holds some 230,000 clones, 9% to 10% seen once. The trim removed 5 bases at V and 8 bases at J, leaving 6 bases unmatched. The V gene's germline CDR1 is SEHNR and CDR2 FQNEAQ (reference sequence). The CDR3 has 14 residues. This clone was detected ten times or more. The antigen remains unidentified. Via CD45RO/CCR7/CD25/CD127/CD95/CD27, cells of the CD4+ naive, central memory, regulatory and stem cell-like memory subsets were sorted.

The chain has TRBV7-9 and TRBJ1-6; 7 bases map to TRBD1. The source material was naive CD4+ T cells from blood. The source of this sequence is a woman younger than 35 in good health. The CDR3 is CASSLWDRHSPLHF. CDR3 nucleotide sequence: TGTGCCAGCAGCCTATGGGACAGACATTCACCCCTCCACTTT.